A single sample gave rise to the 27 T cell receptor beta chains below, sequenced in a study of T cells in Graves' hyperthyroidism and ophthalmopathy. The CDR3 regions of TCR beta were amplified from RNA transcripts. The study used the HTBI primer set for a first-round RT-PCR of the TCR CDR3. MiXCR was run by TCRdb on the multiplex PCR reads, yielding one entry per CDR3 protein. The sample gives 400,000 to 550,000 distinct CDR3 sequences, around 15% of which show up once; less than 20% is in the top ten. Sequencing input: blood. The receptors derive from a woman younger than 30 with Graves' hyperthyroidism.

The V call is TRBV7-8, the J call TRBJ1-3; D unclear. From germline, CDR1 is SGHVS and CDR2 FQNEAQ. V was trimmed by 4 bases and J by 1 base, leaving 14 bases between them. The CDR3 spans 16 residues. The DNA for the CDR3 is TGTGCCAGCAGCTATCAGCCCAGAGGGTCTGGAAACACCATATATTTT. Encoded protein: CASSYQPRGSGNTIYF. Full variable domain (remainder filled in from reference TRBV7-8 and TRBJ1-3): GAGVSQSPRYKVAKRGQDVALRCDPISGHVSLFWYQQALGQGPEFLTYFQNEAQLDKSGLPSDRFFAERPEGSVSTLKIQRTQQEDSAVYLCASSYQPRGSGNTIYFGEGSWLTVV.

V usage is TRBV12-3 or TRBV12-4 and J usage is TRBJ1-1; possibly TRBD1 for D (5 bases). The V and J ends lost 3 bases and 0 bases respectively, with 11 bases between them. The CDR3 contains 15 residues. The CDR3 is CASSLGVRLNTEAFF. The CDR3 DNA follows: TGTGCCAGCAGTTTGGGGGTACGACTGAACACTGAAGCTTTCTTT.

This clonotype has ten or more counts. The V gene is TRBV5-1, the J gene TRBJ2-3; 8 bases map to TRBD2. The CDR3 runs to 16 residues. CDR1 is SGHRS, CDR2 YFSETQ, per germline. V gave up 4 bases and J gave up 0 bases; unmatched junction bases: 7. The CDR3 coding sequence is TGCGCCAGCAGCACTGCCAGCGGGAGAAGCACAGATACGCAGTATTTT. Encoded protein: CASSTASGRSTDTQYF.

This clonotype was observed at least ten times. The chain is built from TRBV29-1 and TRBJ2-1; 10 bases fit TRBD2. CDR3 length: 14 residues. With 4 bases clipped from V and 7 bases from J, the junction kept 7 bases outside the gene matches. Germline V gene data show CDR1 as SQVTM and CDR2 as ANQGSEA. The CDR3 is CSVVPGLASNEQFF. CDR3 bases: TGCAGCGTTGTACCGGGACTAGCGTCAAATGAGCAGTTCTTC.

This clonotype has more than one count but fewer than ten. V gene TRBV30 combines with J gene TRBJ1-1; the D is unclear. Germline CDR1 is GTSNPN and CDR2 is SVGIG (reference sequence). Between the trimmed V and J ends, which lost 4 bases and 1 base, there was a span of 13 bases. This CDR3 region has 14 residues. CDR3 protein: CAWTGLAWNTEAFF. CDR3 bases: TGTGCCTGGACCGGACTGGCGTGGAACACTGAAGCTTTCTTT.

This chain uses TRBV19 with TRBJ1-5; D is unclear. CDR1 and CDR2 from the germline V gene are LNHDA and SQIVND (reference sequence). The CDR3 contains 15 residues. V gave up 1 base and J gave up 6 bases, with 13 bases separating them. CDR3 sequence reads: CASSIADLDGQPQHF. In nucleotides, the CDR3 is TGTGCCAGTAGTATAGCCGACCTCGACGGTCAGCCCCAGCATTTT.

The rearrangement links TRBV11-2 to TRBJ2-1; TRBD2 matches at 8 bases. V shed 3 bases, J shed 2 bases, and the junction held 9 bases outside the gene matches. CDR3 length: 17 amino acids. Germline V gene sequence: CDR1 SGHAT, CDR2 FQNNGV. The CDR3 region has the DNA TGTGCCAGCAGCTTGGATTATGTACTAGCGGCCTACAATGAGCAGTTCTTC. This encodes CASSLDYVLAAYNEQFF.

This clonotype was seen repeatedly, ten times or more. V and J are TRBV30 and TRBJ1-2, with 7 bases lining up with TRBD1. Germline V gene data show CDR1 as GTSNPN and CDR2 as SVGIG (reference sequence). This CDR3 contains 14 residues. J gave up 14 bases and V 3 bases, and 18 bases lay outside the gene matches. The CDR3 coding sequence is TGTGCCTGGAGGCGCCGAAGACAGGGTGAATCGAGGACCTTC. The encoded protein is CAWRRRRQGESRTF. Variable domain in full (rest from reference TRBV30 and TRBJ1-2): SQTIHQWPATLVQPVGSPLSLECTVEGTSNPNLYWYRQAAGRGLQLLFYSVGIGQISSEVPQNLSASRPQDRQFILSSKKLLLSDSGFYLCAWRRRRQGESRTFGSGTRLTVV.

This clonotype appeared many times. This chain connects TRBV10-3 to TRBJ1-4; D gene ambiguous. The CDR3 covers 11 residues. From germline, CDR1 is ENHRY and CDR2 SYGVKD. V was pared by 10 bases and J by 8 bases, with 11 bases between. This CDR3 reads CATREDEKLFF. The CDR3 DNA reads as TGTGCCACCAGAGAGGACGAAAAACTGTTTTTT.

This clonotype was recorded a few times. The V and J genes are TRBV30 and TRBJ1-1; D gene unclear. Germline assignment: CDR1 GTSNPN and CDR2 SVGIG (reference sequence). Trimming took off 4 bases at V and 1 base at J, with 1 base between the two ends. This CDR3 contains 10 residues. As DNA, the CDR3 is TGTGCCTGGAAGAACACTGAAGCTTTCTTT. It is translated as CAWKNTEAFF. Full variable domain (outside the CDR3, taken from reference TRBV30 and TRBJ1-1): SQTIHQWPATLVQPVGSPLSLECTVEGTSNPNLYWYRQAAGRGLQLLFYSVGIGQISSEVPQNLSASRPQDRQFILSSKKLLLSDSGFYLCAWKNTEAFFGQGTRLTVV.

The chain uses TRBV4-1 and TRBJ2-3; perhaps D is TRBD1 or TRBD2 (5 bases each). CDR3 size: 16 residues. CDR1 and CDR2 from the germline V gene are MGHRA and YSYEKL. V was cut by 0 bases and J by 3 bases, with 13 bases left in between. This chain's CDR3 is CASSQEPEWGTDTQYF. In nucleotides, the CDR3 is TGCGCCAGCAGCCAAGAACCCGAATGGGGGACAGATACGCAGTATTTT.

This clonotype was counted many times. J is TRBJ1-2 and V is TRBV12-3 or TRBV12-4; 9 bases map to TRBD1. The CDR3 sequence is 14 residues long. The junction had 8 bases not matched to a gene; V was cut back by 7 bases and J by 5 bases. CDR3 coding DNA: TGTGCCAGCAACGGACAGGGGTTGTTATATGGCTACACCTTC. Amino acids: CASNGQGLLYGYTF.

The chain recombines TRBV14 with TRBJ2-1, with D perhaps assigned TRBD1 or TRBD2 (5 bases each). V gave up 4 bases and J gave up 8 bases, with 12 bases separating them. The CDR3 sequence is 13 residues long. Germline V gene lookup returns CDR1 SGHDN and CDR2 FVKESK. CDR3 sequence reads: CASSRDLGDEQFF. In DNA form, the CDR3 reads TGTGCCAGCAGCCGGGACCTCGGCGATGAGCAGTTCTTC.

The genes are TRBV20-1 and TRBJ1-1; tentatively, D is TRBD1 (6 bases). The CDR3 sequence is 14 residues long. The ends were cut back, 6 bases at V and 0 bases at J, with 14 bases in the middle. Germline assignment: CDR1 DFQATT and CDR2 SNEGSKA (reference sequence). The CDR3 region is CSASKGGVNTEAFF. CDR3 nucleotides: TGCAGTGCCTCTAAGGGGGGGGTGAACACTGAAGCTTTCTTT.

This clonotype appeared a few times. This chain uses TRBV30 with TRBJ2-2, with 7 bases matching TRBD2. The CDR3 is 13 amino acids. V was clipped by 5 bases and J by 5 bases; unmatched bases: 5. The germline V gene has CDR1 GTSNPN and CDR2 SVGIG (reference sequence). In DNA, the CDR3 is TGTGCCTGGCGGCCAGCGGGAACCGGGGAGCTGTTTTTT. Protein: CAWRPAGTGELFF.

This clonotype was found a few times. The chain joins TRBV6-1 to TRBJ1-4; 8 bases align to TRBD1. Trimming at V came to 6 bases and at J to 7 bases, leaving 10 bases not matched to a gene. The germline CDR1 and CDR2 sequences are MNHNS and SASEGT. The CDR3 sequence is 15 residues long. The CDR3 DNA sequence: TGTGCCAGCAGCTGGGACAGGACCCGCGGTGAAAAACTGTTTTTT. Encoded protein: CASSWDRTRGEKLFF.

This clonotype appeared a few times. This chain joins TRBV19 and TRBJ1-6, with TRBD1 matching over 7 bases. CDR1 and CDR2 (germline): LNHDA, SQIVND (reference sequence). The CDR3 is 17 residues long. V gave up 4 bases and J gave up 8 bases; unmatched junction bases: 14. The DNA of the CDR3 is TGTGCCAGTAGTACCCCACTCGGGACAGCTAGGGATTCACCCCTCCACTTT. Protein product: CASSTPLGTARDSPLHF.

On this clonotype itself: One end of the junction does not line up with germline, which may come from a read error. The chain recombines TRBV11-3 with TRBJ2-1; 12 bases line up with TRBD2. Germline lookup yields CDR1 SGHNT and CDR2 YENEEA. The CDR3 is made up of 19 amino acids. The DNA for the CDR3 is TGTGTCAGCAGCTCCAAACCCTCCCTAGCGGGAGGGCCCTACAATGAGCAGCTCTTC. It codes for CVSSSKPSLAGGPYNEQLF.

This clonotype was seen ten or more times. The chain has TRBV9 and TRBJ2-5; 11 bases map to TRBD2. The V and J ends lost 0 bases and 1 base, in that order; junction bases with no gene match: 8. Per the germline V gene, CDR1 is SGDLS and CDR2 is YYNGEE. The CDR3 covers 18 residues. Here the CDR3 DNA reads TGTGCCAGCAGCGTAGCCACTAGCGGGAGTTTCCCCCAAGAGACCCAGTACTTC. Translated, it gives CASSVATSGSFPQETQYF. The full variable domain, with the rest looked up from reference TRBV9 and TRBJ2-5, is DSGVTQTPKHLITATGQRVTLRCSPRSGDLSVYWYQQSLDQGLQFLIQYYNGEERAKGNILERFSAQQFPDLHSELNLSSLELGDSALYFCASSVATSGSFPQETQYFGPGTRLLVL.

The genes are TRBV12-3 or TRBV12-4 and TRBJ2-3, with a weak D call TRBD2 (7 bases). The CDR3 runs 17 residues. Trimming stripped 8 bases from V and 7 bases from J, with 28 bases between. CDR3 residues: CASVPQGWWEGRNTQYF. The CDR3 bases are TGTGCCAGCGTTCCCCAGGGGTGGTGGGAGGGCCGGAATACGCAGTATTTT.

This clonotype showed up many times. The rearrangement joins TRBV7-8 to TRBJ2-1; 11 positions match TRBD1. Germline V gene data show CDR1 as SGHVS and CDR2 as FQNEAQ. The CDR3 is 16 residues long. The junction had 9 bases not matched to a gene; V was cut back by 5 bases and J by 6 bases. The CDR3 DNA is TGTGCCAGCAGCCCCACCGGGACAGGGGGTTTCAATGAGCAGTTCTTC. Protein: CASSPTGTGGFNEQFF.

In this sample, this clonotype turned up many times. The chain is built from TRBV10-3 and TRBJ1-1, with D unclear. Germline loops: CDR1 ENHRY, CDR2 SYGVKD. This CDR3 has 11 residues. V lost 8 bases and J lost 3, with 7 bases in between. The CDR3 nucleotides are TGTGCCATCCGGCAGGACACTGAAGCTTTCTTT. Its translation is CAIRQDTEAFF.

This clonotype showed up many times. The CDR3 spells CASKGVAGPYEQYV. CDR3 in DNA: TGTGCCTCCAAGGGAGTAGCGGGCCCCTACGAGCAGTACGTC. The rearrangement joins TRBV2 to TRBJ2-7; 7 bases line up with TRBD2. V lost 11 bases, J lost 2 bases, and 12 bases stayed unmatched. Germline V gene data show CDR1 as SNHLY and CDR2 as FYNNEI. The length of the CDR3 is 14 residues.

This clonotype appeared many times. The chain carries TRBV12-3 or TRBV12-4 and TRBJ1-1, with 8 nucleotides matching TRBD1. The J segment lost 3 bases and the V segment lost 5 bases, leaving 2 bases of the junction unmatched. The CDR3 runs to 13 residues. The CDR3 loop reads CASSLTGDTEAFF. Here the CDR3 DNA reads TGTGCCAGCAGTCTGACAGGGGACACTGAAGCTTTCTTT.

This clonotype was seen a handful of times. The CDR3 spells CASKPGFTNEKLFF. CDR3 bases: TGTGCCAGCAAACCTGGGTTCACTAATGAAAAACTGTTTTTT. V and J are TRBV6-1 and TRBJ1-4; the D is unclear. V dropped 7 bases and J dropped 2 bases, with 11 bases sitting between them. This CDR3 has 14 residues. In germline, CDR1 is MNHNS, CDR2 SASEGT.

This clonotype was seen repeatedly, ten times or more. The rearrangement uses TRBV20-1 and TRBJ1-1; TRBD1 matches at 8 bases. Trimming cost V 6 bases and J 6 bases; bases outside gene matches: 9. The CDR3 length is 13 residues. Germline V CDR1 and CDR2: DFQATT, SNEGSKA (reference sequence). The CDR3 here is CSADDRGSAEAFF. The CDR3 DNA reads as TGCAGTGCAGATGACAGGGGTAGTGCTGAAGCTTTCTTT.

This chain joins TRBV11-2 and TRBJ2-7; D could derive from TRBD1 or TRBD2 (5 bases each). Germline lookup yields CDR1 SGHAT and CDR2 FQNNGV. Trimming took 5 bases from V and 4 from J, leaving 15 bases between them. The CDR3 covers 14 residues. The CDR3 region has the DNA TGTGCCAGCAGCACCGGGACGGGGCTTTACGAGCAGTACGTC. This gives the protein CASSTGTGLYEQYV.